Shown below are 20 T cell receptor beta chains from a single sample sequenced in a study of blood T cell repertoires in COVID-19. Using immunoSEQ multiplex PCR, the repertoire was profiled, and TCRdb retains in-frame clones only, with some absent. In the table there are approximately 170,000 clones, 80% to 85% of which are singletons. Sequencing was done on a sample of peripheral blood. These receptors were collected from a woman aged 70-85 years with COVID-19, enrolled during active disease.

This clone appeared a few times. The chain has TRBV3-1 (or the pseudogene TRBV3-2) and TRBJ1-1; D is possibly TRBD1 (5 bases). Per the germline V gene, CDR1 is LGHDT and CDR2 is YNNKEL (reference sequence). V lost 4 bases and J lost 11, with 20 bases in between. CDR3 length: 14 amino acids. The CDR3 protein is CASSRREEGAWAFF. The CDR3 DNA reads as TGTGCCAGCAGCCGTCGCGAAGAAGGGGCATGGGCTTTCTTT.

The V gene is TRBV14, the J gene TRBJ1-6; 7 bases map to TRBD1. The junction had 3 bases not matched to a gene; V was cut back by 4 bases and J by 3 bases. Looked up from germline, CDR1 is SGHDN and CDR2 is FVKESK. The CDR3 covers 15 residues. CDR3 DNA: TGTGCCAGCAGCCGGGGGACAGTCTATAATTCACCCCTCCACTTT. It yields the protein CASSRGTVYNSPLHF.

This clone occurred a few times. J is TRBJ1-2 and V is TRBV6-5, with TRBD1 matching over 7 bases. V lost 0 bases and J lost 8; bases outside the gene matches: 6. Germline CDR1 is MNHEY and CDR2 is SVGAGI. The CDR3 sequence is 14 residues long. CDR3 DNA: TGTGCCAGCAGTTACTCCCGGGACAGTTCAGGCTACACCTTC. Its translation is CASSYSRDSSGYTF.

The rearrangement joins TRBV7-9 to TRBJ2-5; 8 nucleotides match TRBD1. Unmatched junction bases numbered 7, after V lost 2 bases and J lost 5 bases. From germline, CDR1 is SEHNR and CDR2 FQNEAQ (reference sequence). The CDR3 is 15 amino acids. CDR3 nucleotides: TGTGCCAGCAGCTTAAGTCAGGGGGCCCTGGAGACCCAGTACTTC. Translated, it gives CASSLSQGALETQYF.

This clone has only a few counts. The chain has TRBV5-5 and TRBJ1-3, with TRBD1 matching over 10 bases. The CDR3 consists of 19 residues. Trimming took 3 bases from V and 6 from J; bases not matched to a gene: 18. From germline, CDR1 is SGHKS and CDR2 YYEKEE (reference sequence). CDR3 DNA sequence: TGTGCCAGCAGCTCGCGTCCCCAAAAAATGACAGGGGGCGAAAACACCATATATTTT. Translation: CASSSRPQKMTGGENTIYF.

V gene TRBV5-5 combines with J gene TRBJ2-3, with D tentatively TRBD2 (7 bases). Trimming removed 1 base at V and 4 bases at J, with 16 bases between. The CDR3 covers 16 residues. Looked up from germline, CDR1 is SGHKS and CDR2 is YYEKEE (reference sequence). CDR3 region: CASSLLLPGGADTQYF. The CDR3 bases are TGTGCCAGCAGCTTGCTCCTGCCGGGGGGCGCAGATACGCAGTATTTT.

This chain connects TRBV6-2 or TRBV6-3 to TRBJ1-1, with TRBD1 as a possible D gene (5 bases). Germline V gene lookup returns CDR1 MNHEY and CDR2 SVGEGT. CDR3 size: 16 residues. Trimming stripped 2 bases from V and 1 base from J, with 14 bases between. The CDR3 sequence is CASSYRLQDPNTEAFF. CDR3 nucleotides: TGTGCCAGCAGTTACCGCTTACAGGACCCGAACACTGAAGCTTTCTTT.

The sample holds one count of this clone. CDR3 sequence (DNA): TGTGCCAGCAGCTTAGTGCAGGGTTATTCACCCCTCCACTTT. This sequence encodes CASSLVQGYSPLHF. The chain couples TRBV11-2 to TRBJ1-6; a possible D gene is TRBD1 (5 bases). There are 14 residues in the CDR3. V was shortened by 1 base and J by 8 bases, with 9 bases between the two germline ends. Germline CDR1 reads SGHAT; CDR2 reads FQNNGV.

CDR3 sequence reads: CASSIPMSSYNEQFF. The CDR3 coding sequence is TGTGCCAGTAGTATTCCCATGAGCTCCTACAATGAGCAGTTCTTC. The chain couples TRBV19 to TRBJ2-1; D is unclear. Germline V gene lookup returns CDR1 LNHDA and CDR2 SQIVND (reference sequence). V dropped 3 bases and J dropped 0 bases, with 9 bases sitting between them. The CDR3 contains 15 residues.

This clone was observed a single time. The chain is built from TRBV19 and TRBJ1-6; D is perhaps TRBD1 (6 bases). Germline V gene lookup returns CDR1 LNHDA and CDR2 SQIVND (reference sequence). The CDR3 consists of 13 residues. The ends were cut back, 1 base at V and 11 bases at J, with 9 bases in the middle. CDR3 protein: CASSIGRDTPLHF. The DNA of the CDR3 is TGTGCCAGTAGTATAGGCCGGGACACACCCCTCCACTTT. Full variable domain (rest looked up from reference TRBV19 and TRBJ1-6): DGGITQSPKYLFRKEGQNVTLSCEQNLNHDAMYWYRQDPGQGLRLIYYSQIVNDFQKGDIAEGYSVSREKKESFPLTVTSAQKNPTAFYLCASSIGRDTPLHFGNGTRLTVT.

In this sample, this clone turned up a few times. The chain combines TRBV5-1 with TRBJ2-3; D is unclear. This CDR3 spans 15 amino acids. Trimming cost V 4 bases and J 0 bases, with 12 bases left between them. In germline, CDR1 is SGHRS, CDR2 YFSETQ. CDR3 amino acids: CASSRLRPSTDTQYF. Written as DNA, the CDR3 is TGCGCCAGCAGCAGACTTAGACCAAGCACAGATACGCAGTATTTT.

V usage is TRBV5-4 and J usage is TRBJ2-1, with 9 bases matching TRBD2. The CDR3 covers 15 residues. Trimming took 10 bases from V and 6 from J; bases not matched to a gene: 14. The germline V gene has CDR1 SGHNT and CDR2 YYREEE (reference sequence). In DNA form, the CDR3 reads TGTGCCTACAGAGAGGAGCGGGGGGTTATCAATGAGCAGTTCTTC. Its translation is CAYREERGVINEQFF.

The chain is built from TRBV6-4 and TRBJ2-7; possible D gene TRBD1, 5 bases. The CDR3 length is 17 residues. Trimming cost V 0 bases and J 2 bases, with 17 bases left between them. Germline V CDR1 and CDR2: MRHNA, SNTAGT. The CDR3 region has the DNA TGTGCCAGCAGTGACTCGAGATGGGTACGGACAACCTACGAGCAGTACTTC. It is translated as CASSDSRWVRTTYEQYF.

The CDR3 spells CASINSGDPIYGYTF. In nucleotides, the CDR3 is TGTGCCAGCATCAACTCGGGGGACCCCATCTATGGCTACACCTTC. The V and J genes are TRBV6-5 and TRBJ1-2, with D perhaps matching TRBD1 (5 bases). V shed 7 bases and J shed 4 bases, with 19 bases lying between them. Germline values: CDR1 MNHEY, CDR2 SVGAGI. The CDR3 spans 15 residues.

Only a few counts were recorded for this clone. The chain recombines TRBV6-5 with TRBJ1-1; D might be TRBD1 (5 bases). V lost 2 bases to trimming and J lost 3 bases, with 10 bases between them. There are 14 residues in the CDR3. Germline CDR1 is MNHEY and CDR2 is SVGAGI. CDR3 sequence (DNA): TGTGCCAGCAGTTACGAGGGAGGGGACACTGAAGCTTTCTTT. This gives the protein CASSYEGGDTEAFF.

The CDR3 loop reads CASSFLTSGNANEQYF. As DNA, the CDR3 is TGTGCCAGCAGTTTCCTGACTAGCGGGAATGCCAACGAGCAGTACTTC. This chain links TRBV27 with TRBJ2-7; 11 nucleotides line up with TRBD2. The V segment lost 3 bases and the J segment 5 bases; nucleotides outside the gene matches: 9. The germline CDR1 and CDR2 sequences are MNHEY and SMNVEV (reference sequence). There are 16 residues in the CDR3.

This chain links TRBV24-1 with TRBJ2-5; D is uncertain. Germline CDR1 KGHDR, CDR2 SFDVKD. The CDR3 is 16 amino acids. Deletions cut 6 bases from V and 5 bases from J, with 21 bases between. The CDR3 DNA is TGTGCCACCAGTCCTGGATCAGGTCAAATTGGGGAGACCCAGTACTTC. This gives the protein CATSPGSGQIGETQYF.

The rearrangement joins TRBV28 to TRBJ1-2; possible D gene TRBD1, 6 bases. The CDR3 totals 15 residues. V was clipped by 4 bases and J by 6 bases, with 18 bases between them. Germline CDR1 reads MDHEN; CDR2 reads SYDVKM. The chain's CDR3 is CASSSVGALFHGYTF. The CDR3 DNA is TGTGCCAGCAGTTCAGTGGGGGCGCTATTCCATGGCTACACCTTC.

The V call is TRBV3-1 (or the pseudogene TRBV3-2), the J call TRBJ1-4; 9 nucleotides agree with TRBD1. V lost 1 base, J lost 15 bases, and 9 bases stayed unmatched. This CDR3 is 14 amino acids long. Germline V gives CDR1 LGHDT, CDR2 YNNKEL (reference sequence). As DNA, the CDR3 is TGTGCCAGCAGCCAAGGAGGGACAGGGCAAGTCTTGTTTTTT. Residues: CASSQGGTGQVLFF.

This chain uses TRBV12-3 or TRBV12-4 with TRBJ2-1; D perhaps matches TRBD1 (6 bases). Trimming removed 7 bases from V and 10 bases from J, with 17 bases in between. The CDR3 extends over 13 amino acids. The CDR3 spells CASNLQGSLEQFF. For the CDR3, the DNA is TGTGCCAGCAACCTTCAGGGGTCATTAGAGCAGTTCTTC.